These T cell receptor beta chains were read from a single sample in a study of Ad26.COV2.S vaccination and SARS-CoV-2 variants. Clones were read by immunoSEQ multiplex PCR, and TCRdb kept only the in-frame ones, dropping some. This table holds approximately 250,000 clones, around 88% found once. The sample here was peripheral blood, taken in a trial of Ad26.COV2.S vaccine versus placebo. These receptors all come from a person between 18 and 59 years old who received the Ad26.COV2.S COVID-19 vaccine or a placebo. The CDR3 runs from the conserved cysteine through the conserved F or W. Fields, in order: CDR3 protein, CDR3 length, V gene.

CDR3aa: CASSQVVGELFF
len: 12
v_gene: TRBV4-3

CDR3aa: CASSSYDRGRDYF
len: 13
v_gene: TRBV6-5

CDR3aa: CASRPGTGGPEQYF
len: 14
v_gene: TRBV7-9

CDR3aa: CASSPNSKAFF
len: 11
v_gene: TRBV11-2

CDR3aa: CASSPGLAGGVKPQYF
len: 16
v_gene: TRBV14

CDR3aa: CASGVDLGNTIYF
len: 13
v_gene: TRBV12-3/TRBV12-4

CDR3aa: CASSTDGFQETQYF
len: 14
v_gene: TRBV6-6

CDR3aa: CATSRDPSGGSNEQFF
len: 16
v_gene: TRBV15

CDR3aa: CAITPDQRGTQYF
len: 13
v_gene: TRBV10-3

CDR3aa: CASSQEGVRIWTEAFF
len: 16
v_gene: TRBV3-1/TRBV3-2

CDR3aa: CASSPGTGNTGELFF
len: 15
v_gene: TRBV5-4

CDR3aa: CASSRNWENQPQHF
len: 14
v_gene: TRBV7-9

CDR3aa: CASSPLMAEAFF
len: 12
v_gene: TRBV28

CDR3aa: CASSSTIGTDTQYF
len: 14
v_gene: TRBV5-4

CDR3aa: CATSDPPGGYTF
len: 12
v_gene: TRBV24-1

CDR3aa: CASSSPSGRGGETQYF
len: 16
v_gene: TRBV7-9

CDR3aa: CASSLSLNTEAFF
len: 13
v_gene: TRBV5-1

CDR3aa: CASSRGSYEQYF
len: 12
v_gene: TRBV3-1/TRBV3-2

CDR3aa: CASSLRQASYEQYF
len: 14
v_gene: TRBV27

CDR3aa: CASSTRASEGSSPLHF
len: 16
v_gene: TRBV19

CDR3aa: CASSQLGLALGGELFF
len: 16
v_gene: TRBV4-1

CDR3aa: CASSIGGIRAFF
len: 12
v_gene: TRBV7-9

CDR3aa: CASSLASQGTIQYF
len: 14
v_gene: TRBV7-2

CDR3aa: CATSRDQRYRRTEAFF
len: 16
v_gene: TRBV15

CDR3aa: CATTTTSIFTDTQYF
len: 15
v_gene: TRBV19

CDR3aa: CASSAEISADTQYF
len: 14
v_gene: TRBV6-4

CDR3aa: CASSLAGLNEQFF
len: 13
v_gene: TRBV7-3

CDR3aa: CASSWDYREQFF
len: 12
v_gene: TRBV7-9

CDR3aa: CASSPRQGSADTQYF
len: 15
v_gene: TRBV7-3

CDR3aa: CAAGQGDSGANVLTF
len: 15
v_gene: TRBV19

CDR3aa: CASTGSGSSYNEQFF
len: 15
v_gene: TRBV5-4

CDR3aa: CASSPTDFGAFF
len: 12
v_gene: TRBV5-5

CDR3aa: CASRLAGESPSTDTQYF
len: 17
v_gene: TRBV5-4